The present entry profiles one T cell receptor (beta chain) with its context. Its matching antigen is unknown. Between the trimmed V and J ends, which lost 3 bases and 5 bases, there was a span of 13 bases. The CDR3 totals 14 residues. The sample belongs to a study of T-cell memory formation after mild COVID-19. Study information: Clusters of TCRs were largely donor specific.

UMIs and sample barcodes were carried by the TCR alpha and TCR beta cDNA libraries that 5'RACE produced using constant-segment primers. TCRdb ran MiXCR on the 5' RACE reads and lists one entry per CDR3 protein. The table has roughly 190,000 distinct CDR3 sequences, 27% seen once; the top ten hold about an eighth. Overall study findings and caveats: Memory from before infection featured some responding clones, which suggests cross-reactive memory joined. The authors did not confirm SARS-CoV-2 specificity of second-wave clones peaking day 37.

Material: PBMCs or a T cell subset sorted from them (not recorded which). This receptor was identified in an adult woman who had mild COVID-19 (a few samples of this study predate the infection). Cell type and time point are not known. The chain carries TRBV12-3 or TRBV12-4 and TRBJ1-1; D is perhaps TRBD1 (5 bases). CDR3 nucleotide sequence: TGTGCCAGCAGTTTCATGGGCAGGGCAACTGAAGCTTTCTTT. Translated: CASSFMGRATEAFF.